This TCR beta chain stems from a study of spatial heterogeneity in lung cancer. In its sample, this clonotype was seen many times. The CDR3 runs to 13 residues. Germline values: CDR1 MNHEY, CDR2 SVGEGT. The V gene end was trimmed by 6 bases and the J gene end by 5 bases; junction bases not matched to a gene: 6. Specified time point: sample taken at primary tumor resection. Just over 70 TRACERx patients with early, untreated non-small cell lung cancer donated samples. Tumor, nontumor lung or frozen PBMC supplied whole RNA that was sequenced unsorted. Using its own MiXCR run on the 5' RACE reads, TCRdb lists one record per CDR3 protein. The sample shows around 37,000 distinct CDR3 sequences, 7% to 7.5% of them seen only once.

The sequence came from a female donor with early-stage non-small cell lung cancer. Here the sequenced sample was PBMCs, taken at surgery. The V call is TRBV6-2 or TRBV6-3, the J call TRBJ1-1; TRBD1 aligns across 7 bases. This CDR3 is CASRFRGGTEAFF. CDR3 nucleotide sequence: TGTGCCAGCAGGTTCAGGGGGGGGACTGAAGCTTTCTTT.